Following are 12 T cell receptor beta chains from one sample sequenced in a study of T cells in localized non-small cell lung cancer. TCRdb keeps only in-frame clones here, not all; method: immunoSEQ multiplex PCR. The table lists approximately 1,800 clones, roughly 29% of them singletons. This sample comprised lung tumor tissue, obtained before any cancer treatment. Every receptor here comes from a woman aged 40-70 years with stage I lung adenocarcinoma.

This clone appeared a few times. The rearrangement uses TRBV19 and TRBJ1-1; 12 bases fit TRBD1. Germline V gene sequence: CDR1 LNHDA, CDR2 SQIVND (reference sequence). This CDR3 has 12 amino acids. J gave up 12 bases and V 6 bases, and 5 bases lay outside the gene matches. In DNA form, the CDR3 reads TGTGCCAGTAGACGGGACAGGGGGCAATCTTTCTTT. This sequence encodes CASRRDRGQSFF.

This clone was picked up a small number of times. The chain carries TRBV29-1 and TRBJ1-2; the D gene is possibly TRBD1 (6 bases). The germline gives CDR1 SQVTM, CDR2 ANQGSEA. The CDR3 has 13 residues. Trimming shortened V by 8 bases and J by 7 bases, and 20 bases separated the two germline ends. The CDR3 DNA sequence: TGCAGCCTTCAAGAGGGGGGAGGGAGTGGCTACACCTTC. Encoded protein: CSLQEGGGSGYTF.

This chain links TRBV9 with TRBJ2-5; D gene ambiguous. The CDR3 length is 13 residues. Germline values: CDR1 SGDLS, CDR2 YYNGEE. The V gene lost 3 bases and the J gene lost 5 bases, with 11 bases spanning the gap. The CDR3 bases are TGTGCCAGCAGCGACCGGACCGAGGAGACCCAGTACTTC. Protein: CASSDRTEETQYF.

This clone was seen more than once but under ten times. This chain's CDR3 is CASTPPTGTRPQHF. The CDR3 bases are TGTGCCAGTACCCCTCCGACTGGGACCCGGCCCCAGCATTTT. V and J are TRBV19 and TRBJ1-5; D perhaps matches TRBD1 (5 bases). This CDR3 is built from 14 residues. Germline CDR1 reads LNHDA; CDR2 reads SQIVND (reference sequence). V lost 7 bases and J lost 9, with 19 bases in between.

This sequence joins TRBV6-8 and TRBJ1-1, with D possibly matching TRBD1 (5 bases). This CDR3 has 15 amino acids. CDR1 is MNHGY and CDR2 is SAAAGT in the germline V gene. V lost 5 bases and J 0 bases, leaving 13 bases between the germline ends. The CDR3 region is CASSDWGSMNTEAFF. The CDR3 region has the DNA TGTGCCAGCAGTGATTGGGGGAGCATGAACACTGAAGCTTTCTTT.

This clone is judged hyperexpanded (1% or more). The chain joins TRBV6-8 to TRBJ1-6; unclear D gene. This CDR3 contains 14 residues. CDR1 and CDR2 (germline): MNHGY, SAAAGT. Trimming took 4 bases from V and 8 from J, leaving 12 bases between them. In DNA, the CDR3 is TGTGCCAGCAGTTCTCAGGTTTTTTATTCACCCCTCCACTTT. It encodes CASSSQVFYSPLHF.

V and J are TRBV29-1 and TRBJ2-3; 9 nucleotides agree with TRBD2. Germline V lookup: CDR1 SQVTM, CDR2 ANQGSEA. The CDR3 length is 15 residues. The J segment lost 2 bases and the V segment lost 5 bases, leaving 8 bases of the junction unmatched. CDR3 nucleotide sequence: TGCAGCGTTTCGTCGGCGGGAGGGATCACAGATACGCAGTATTTT. The encoded protein is CSVSSAGGITDTQYF.

This clone has more than one count but fewer than ten. The DNA of the CDR3 is TGCGCCAGCAGCCAAGAAGCCGACAGGGCTCGAAACACCATATATTTT. Translating gives CASSQEADRARNTIYF. This chain uses TRBV4-1 with TRBJ1-3; 7 nucleotides line up with TRBD1. The germline gives CDR1 MGHRA, CDR2 YSYEKL. The CDR3 sequence is 16 residues long. V shed 0 bases, J shed 5 bases, and the junction held 7 bases outside the gene matches.

The CDR3: CASSYSRVLANYGYTF. The CDR3 nucleotides are TGTGCCAGCAGTTACTCACGGGTATTAGCTAACTATGGCTACACCTTC. The V gene is TRBV6-8, the J gene TRBJ1-2; no clear D. The CDR3 covers 16 residues. Trimming left V 0 bases short and J 0 bases short, with 11 bases between. In germline, CDR1 is MNHGY, CDR2 SAAAGT.

This clone is medium-sized (0.01 to 0.1%) within its sample. The chain couples TRBV6-8 to TRBJ2-2, with D maybe TRBD1 (6 bases). The CDR3 length is 15 residues. Germline V gene data show CDR1 as MNHGY and CDR2 as SAAAGT. The ends were cut back, 3 bases at V and 1 base at J, with 9 bases in the middle. CDR3 sequence: CASSYQGKNTGELFF. The CDR3 DNA is TGTGCCAGCAGTTATCAGGGGAAGAACACCGGGGAGCTGTTTTTT.

This clone was observed a handful of times. This chain uses TRBV9 with TRBJ2-7, with no clear D. The CDR3 runs to 14 residues. The V end was cut by 6 bases, the J end by 4 bases, with 17 bases between. CDR1 is SGDLS and CDR2 is YYNGEE in the germline V gene. CDR3 amino acids: CASTPTGSEYEQYF. The DNA of the CDR3 is TGTGCCAGCACCCCGACCGGCTCAGAATACGAGCAGTACTTC.

This chain links TRBV19 with TRBJ1-1; tentatively, D is TRBD1 (6 bases). Trimming removed 7 bases at V and 4 bases at J, with 16 bases between. The CDR3 is made up of 14 amino acids. Germline V CDR1 and CDR2: LNHDA, SQIVND (reference sequence). The CDR3 nucleotides are TGTGCCAGTAAATGGAACAGGGCAGGCACTGAAGCTTTCTTT. Translating it yields CASKWNRAGTEAFF.